This T cell receptor (beta chain) was found in a study of T cells in Graves' hyperthyroidism and ophthalmopathy. Whole-study findings and limits: The authors' 13 V-J model separated ophthalmopathy from stable hyperthyroidism.

In its sample, this clonotype was seen many times. The antigen remains unidentified. Researchers amplified the TCR beta CDR3 regions from RNA transcripts. With the HTBI primer set, the TCR CDR3 went through a first round of RT-PCR. MiXCR was run by TCRdb on the multiplex PCR reads, yielding one entry per CDR3 protein. The top ten hold approximately 32% of the sample, which has about half a million distinct CDR3 sequences, about 16% seen once. The ends were cut back, 5 bases at V and 6 bases at J, with 23 bases in the middle. Looked up from germline, CDR1 is MNHEY and CDR2 is SVGEGT. CDR3 length: 16 residues.

The chain carries TRBV6-2 or TRBV6-3 and TRBJ2-7; D gene ambiguous. Sequencing was performed on blood. The receptor was derived from a woman in her 30s with Graves' ophthalmopathy. CDR3 sequence: CASSQPSGIPAGEQYF. CDR3 bases: TGTGCCAGCAGTCAACCCTCTGGAATACCCGCCGGCGAGCAGTACTTC.